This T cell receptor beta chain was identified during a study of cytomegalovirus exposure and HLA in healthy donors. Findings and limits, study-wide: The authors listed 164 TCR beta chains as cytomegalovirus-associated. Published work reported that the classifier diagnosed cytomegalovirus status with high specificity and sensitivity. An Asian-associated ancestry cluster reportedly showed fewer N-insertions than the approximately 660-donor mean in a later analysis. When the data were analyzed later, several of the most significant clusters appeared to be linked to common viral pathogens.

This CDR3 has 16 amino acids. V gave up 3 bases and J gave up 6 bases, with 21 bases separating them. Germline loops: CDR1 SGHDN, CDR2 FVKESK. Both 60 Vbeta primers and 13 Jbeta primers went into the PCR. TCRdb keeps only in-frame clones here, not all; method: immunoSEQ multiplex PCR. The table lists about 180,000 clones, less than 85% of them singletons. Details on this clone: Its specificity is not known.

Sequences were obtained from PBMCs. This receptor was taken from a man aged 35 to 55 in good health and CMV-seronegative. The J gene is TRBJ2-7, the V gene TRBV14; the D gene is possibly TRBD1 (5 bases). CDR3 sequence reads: CASSQDTAPLRAEQYF. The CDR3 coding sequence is TGTGCCAGCAGCCAGGACACTGCCCCCCTTCGGGCCGAGCAGTACTTC.